The rows below give T cell receptor beta chains drawn from one sample of a study of blood T cell repertoires in COVID-19. Assay: immunoSEQ multiplex PCR; the TCRdb copy retains only in-frame clones and omits some. The sample holds about 280,000 clones, just under 90% seen once. Sequencing used PBMCs or T cells enriched from blood (not recorded which). These receptors all stem from a woman aged 60-75 years who had recovered from COVID-19. Each CDR3 is given with its conserved first and last residue. A D gene is named only where the DNA matches it firmly. Clone size, where shown, is once, few, many, or a class for clones that have expanded.

J,size,D,V,DNA,CDR3
TRBJ2-1,NA,NA,TRBV5-1,TGCGCCAGCGGATATGGTAGCGGACCTTACAATGAGCAGTTCTTC,CASGYGSGPYNEQFF
TRBJ2-1,NA,TRBD1,TRBV5-4,TGTGCCAGCAGCCAACGTGTGGCAGGGGGTGAGCAGTTCTTC,CASSQRVAGGEQFF
TRBJ1-2,NA,TRBD1,TRBV7-6,TGTGCCAGCAGACAAAACAGGGGGCGTCAGTATGGCTACACCTTC,CASRQNRGRQYGYTF
TRBJ1-1,NA,NA,TRBV3-1/TRBV3-2,TGTGCCAGCAGCCAGACCGACAGCCTTGAAGCTTTCTTT,CASSQTDSLEAFF
TRBJ2-3,NA,TRBD2,TRBV3-1/TRBV3-2,TGTGCCAGCAGCCCTATAAACGGGCGGGGGGGCACAGATACGCAGTATTTT,CASSPINGRGGTDTQYF
TRBJ1-5,NA,NA,TRBV7-2,TGTGCCAGCAGCTCCCGGGGGGCAGGGAAGAGCAATCAGCCCCAGCATTTT,CASSSRGAGKSNQPQHF
TRBJ1-2,few,NA,TRBV7-2,TGTGCCAGCAGCTTATATAACCGACTCTGGGAGGGCTACACCTTC,CASSLYNRLWEGYTF
TRBJ2-3,NA,NA,TRBV10-2,TGCGCCAGCAGTAACTCGGCGGGTACGCAGTATTTT,CASSNSAGTQYF
TRBJ1-2,NA,TRBD1,TRBV4-2,TGTGCCAGCAGCCAGTCTACAGGGGCCTATGGCTACACCTTC,CASSQSTGAYGYTF
TRBJ2-7,NA,TRBD2,TRBV4-2,TGTGCCAGCAGCCTGACCGGGCGGACGGGAGGATCCTACGAGCAGTACTTC,CASSLTGRTGGSYEQYF
TRBJ2-1,NA,TRBD2,TRBV28,TGTGCCAGCAGTCCGCCGACTAGCGGGTGGAGAGATGAGCAGTTCTTC,CASSPPTSGWRDEQFF
TRBJ1-2,NA,TRBD1,TRBV6-5,TGTGCCAGCAGTTACGGTTGGACAGGGGTAACTTATGGCTACACCTTC,CASSYGWTGVTYGYTF
TRBJ1-4,NA,NA,TRBV9,TGTGCCAGCAGCTTCGACACACGGGAGGTGTTTTTT,CASSFDTREVFF
TRBJ1-3,NA,TRBD1,TRBV30,TGTGCCTGGAGCGCCGGGACAGGGCGCACCATATATTTT,CAWSAGTGRTIYF
TRBJ1-1,NA,TRBD1,TRBV15,TGTGCCACCAGCAGAGATATCTGGCCAGGGGGCGCGGGCACTGAAGCTTTCTTT,CATSRDIWPGGAGTEAFF
TRBJ2-1,NA,NA,TRBV7-6,TGTGCCAGCAGCCCTGGATCAAGGGGAAATGAGCAGTTCTTC,CASSPGSRGNEQFF
TRBJ2-1,NA,TRBD2,TRBV7-9,TGTGCCAGCAGCTCAATGGGTTCACTAGCGGGGGGGCCGAACAATGAGCAGTTCTTC,CASSSMGSLAGGPNNEQFF
TRBJ1-1,NA,NA,TRBV19,TGTGCCAGTAGTACCGGGAACACTGAAGCTTTCTTT,CASSTGNTEAFF
TRBJ2-5,NA,NA,TRBV7-9,TGTGCCAGCATCCGGTGGGGGGGCGGTGAGACCCAGTACTTC,CASIRWGGGETQYF
TRBJ1-1,once,TRBD1,TRBV29-1,TGCAGCGTGGAGAGGGACAGGTCGACTGAAGCTTTCTTT,CSVERDRSTEAFF
TRBJ2-1,NA,NA,TRBV2,TGTGCCAGCACTTACAGGGCCGACAATGAGCAGTTCTTC,CASTYRADNEQFF
TRBJ1-5,NA,TRBD1,TRBV5-1,TGCGCCAGCAGCACGGGGACAGGGCAGCATCAGCCCCAGCATTTT,CASSTGTGQHQPQHF
TRBJ1-5,once,NA,TRBV30,TGTGCCTGGAGTGTACGGTATAGTGGCAATCAGCCCCAGCATTTT,CAWSVRYSGNQPQHF
TRBJ2-3,few,TRBD2,TRBV7-2,TGTGCCAGCAGCTTATATAGGACGGGGGGGCAACTCCGAGATACGCAGTATTTT,CASSLYRTGGQLRDTQYF
TRBJ2-4,NA,NA,TRBV5-1,TGCGCCAGCAGCTTGGAACCGGGCCCCGGAGAGGGATACATTCAGTACTTC,CASSLEPGPGEGYIQYF
TRBJ2-3,NA,TRBD2,TRBV5-1,TGCGCCAGCAGCTTTTCGCGGGGGGCCTACACAGATACGCAGTATTTT,CASSFSRGAYTDTQYF
TRBJ2-7,NA,TRBD2,TRBV4-1,TGCGCCAGCAGCCAACTTACTGGGACTAGCCAAGCCCAAGCCTACGAGCAGTACTTC,CASSQLTGTSQAQAYEQYF
TRBJ2-7,once,NA,TRBV7-9,TGTGCCAGCAGCGCCTTAGCGGCCGACGAGCAGTACTTC,CASSALAADEQYF